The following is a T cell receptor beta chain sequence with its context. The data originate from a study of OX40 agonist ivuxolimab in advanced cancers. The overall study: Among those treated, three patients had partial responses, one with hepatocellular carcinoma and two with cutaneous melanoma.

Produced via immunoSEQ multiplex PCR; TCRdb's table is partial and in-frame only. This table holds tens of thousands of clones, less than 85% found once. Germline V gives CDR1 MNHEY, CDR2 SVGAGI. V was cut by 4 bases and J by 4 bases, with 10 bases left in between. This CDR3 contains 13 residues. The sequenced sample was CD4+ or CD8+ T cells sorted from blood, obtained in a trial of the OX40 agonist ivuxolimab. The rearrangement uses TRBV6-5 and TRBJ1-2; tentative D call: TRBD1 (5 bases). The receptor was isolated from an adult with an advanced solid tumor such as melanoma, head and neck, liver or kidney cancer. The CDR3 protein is CASSSEGPYGYTF. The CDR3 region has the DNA TGTGCCAGCAGTTCGGAGGGACCCTATGGCTACACCTTC.